The text below deals with one T cell receptor (beta chain). The entry originates in a study of blood T cell repertoires in COVID-19. For the study at large: The United States, Italy and Spain supplied acute and convalescent COVID-19 samples. From T cells, B-cell-depleted T cells, or PBMCs came the material, which was cDNA or gDNA.

This CDR3 comprises 15 residues. Germline V lookup: CDR1 SGHDT, CDR2 YYEEEE. Trimming cost V 3 bases and J 2 bases, with 15 bases left between them. In the authors' methods: Estimates of nucleated cell counts were drawn from the amplification of reference gene primers. Here immunoSEQ multiplex PCR was the method, and the copy in TCRdb shows in-frame clones only, minus some. V and J calls and clone size are those listed in that table; D and trimming were worked out from the DNA. The sample includes 280,000 or so clones, 88% of them seen just once. This chain links TRBV5-6 with TRBJ2-7; D gene unclear. The TCR sequence derives from a man aged 18 to 35 with active or convalescent COVID-19. The sequenced material came from peripheral blood. Here the CDR3 reads CASSYETLPAYEQYF. In DNA, the CDR3 is TGTGCCAGCAGCTACGAAACGCTGCCGGCCTACGAGCAGTACTTC.